This T cell receptor (beta chain) comes out of a study of technical replicates of blood from a few donors. This CDR3 has 14 residues. Per the germline V gene, CDR1 is MDHEN and CDR2 is SYDVKM. Trimming left V 3 bases short and J 0 bases short, with 6 bases between. The table came from immunoSEQ multiplex PCR; TCRdb's copy has only in-frame clones and leaves some out. The data contain 66,000 or so clones, approximately 97% of them singletons. The V call is TRBV28, the J call TRBJ2-4; a weak D match, TRBD2 (5 bases). This TCR came from a human donor in good health. The specimen was T cells isolated from PBMCs. The CDR3 spells CASSFEGAKNIQYF. In DNA form, the CDR3 reads TGTGCCAGCAGTTTTGAGGGAGCCAAAAACATTCAGTACTTC.